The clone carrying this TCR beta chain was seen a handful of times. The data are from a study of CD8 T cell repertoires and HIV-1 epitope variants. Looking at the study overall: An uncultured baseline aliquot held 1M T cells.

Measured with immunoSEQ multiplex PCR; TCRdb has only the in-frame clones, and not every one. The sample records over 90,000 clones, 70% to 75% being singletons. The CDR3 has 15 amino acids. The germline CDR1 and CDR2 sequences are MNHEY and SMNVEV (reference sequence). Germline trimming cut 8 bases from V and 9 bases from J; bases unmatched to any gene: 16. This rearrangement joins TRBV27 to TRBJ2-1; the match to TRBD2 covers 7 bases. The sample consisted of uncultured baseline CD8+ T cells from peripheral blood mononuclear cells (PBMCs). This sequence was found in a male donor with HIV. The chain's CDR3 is CASPPREVKFSEQFF. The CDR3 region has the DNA TGTGCCAGCCCTCCCCGGGAGGTTAAGTTTAGTGAGCAGTTCTTC.